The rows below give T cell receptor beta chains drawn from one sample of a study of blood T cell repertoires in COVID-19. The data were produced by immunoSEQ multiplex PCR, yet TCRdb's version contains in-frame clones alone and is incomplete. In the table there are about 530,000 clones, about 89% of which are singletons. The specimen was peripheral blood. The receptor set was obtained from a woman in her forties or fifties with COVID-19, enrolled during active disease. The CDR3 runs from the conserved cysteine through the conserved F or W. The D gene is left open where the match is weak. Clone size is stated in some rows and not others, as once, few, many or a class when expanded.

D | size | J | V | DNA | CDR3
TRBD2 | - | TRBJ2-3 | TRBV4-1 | TGCGCCAGCAGCCAAGATCTTCTAGCGGGGGGGCCGGGTACGCAGTATTTT | CASSQDLLAGGPGTQYF
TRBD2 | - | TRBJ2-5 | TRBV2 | TGTGCCAGCACTAACATAGGACTAGCAAGCTTGGAGACCCAGTACTTC | CASTNIGLASLETQYF
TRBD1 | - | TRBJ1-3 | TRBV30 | TGTGCCTGGAGTGTTTACAGGGGCTCTGGAAACACCATATATTTT | CAWSVYRGSGNTIYF
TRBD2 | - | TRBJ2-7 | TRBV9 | TGTGCCAGCAGCTTAACCGGGACTAGCCCTAACGAGCAGTACTTC | CASSLTGTSPNEQYF
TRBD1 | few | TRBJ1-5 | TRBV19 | TGTGCCAGTAGTCAGGGACAGGGAGGCAATCAGCCCCAGCATTTT | CASSQGQGGNQPQHF
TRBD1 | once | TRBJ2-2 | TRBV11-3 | TGTGCCAGCAGCCTCTCTTACCGACAGGGGAGTCAACCCGGGGAGCTGTTTTTT | CASSLSYRQGSQPGELFF
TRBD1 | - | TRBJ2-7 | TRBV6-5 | TGTGCCAGCAGTCCACCTAGGGGGCCCGAGCAGTACTTC | CASSPPRGPEQYF
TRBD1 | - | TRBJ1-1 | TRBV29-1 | TGTAGCGCCGGACCCAGGGGGGTCACTGAAGCTTTCTTT | CSAGPRGVTEAFF
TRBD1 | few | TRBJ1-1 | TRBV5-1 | TGCGCCAGCAGCCGAGAGAGGACAGGGGGGACTGAAGCTTTCTTT | CASSRERTGGTEAFF
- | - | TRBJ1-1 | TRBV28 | TGTGCCAGCTCCGTCCCCCTGAACACTGAAGCTTTCTTT | CASSVPLNTEAFF